The clone carrying this T cell receptor beta chain was seen a few times. The antigen remains undetermined. This record belongs to a study of vaccination and CD4 T cells after COVID-19. Study at large: Participants were administered two doses of either the BNT162b2 or the mRNA-1273 vaccine.

CDR1 and CDR2 from the germline V gene are DFQATT and SNEGSKA (reference sequence). There are 14 residues in the CDR3. V dropped 3 bases and J dropped 5 bases, with 13 bases sitting between them. Oncomine TCR Beta short-read sequencing was applied to DNA from cultured CD4+ T cells. Cultured CD4+ T cells were the source of extracted genomic DNA. TCRdb redid the calling of the PCR reads with MiXCR, one entry per CDR3 protein. Here the sample spans about 7,000 distinct CDR3 sequences, about 27% being singletons. The sample's treatment: approximately nine-day PBMC culture with coronavirus spike peptide pools or control peptides (ViraFEST assay). Those CD4+ T cells from the unexposed donor predate the COVID-19 pandemic (2011-2018). Antigen-specific T cell expansion with peptide pools preceded TCR sequencing in the ViraFEST approach.

The sequence came from a human donor in good health. Sequencing was done on a sample of CD4+ T cells from blood, cultured in vitro. The rearrangement uses TRBV20-1 and TRBJ2-2; tentatively, D is TRBD2 (5 bases). Here the CDR3 reads CSARPGVGTGELFF. In DNA form, the CDR3 reads TGCAGTGCTAGGCCCGGGGTAGGGACCGGGGAGCTGTTTTTT.